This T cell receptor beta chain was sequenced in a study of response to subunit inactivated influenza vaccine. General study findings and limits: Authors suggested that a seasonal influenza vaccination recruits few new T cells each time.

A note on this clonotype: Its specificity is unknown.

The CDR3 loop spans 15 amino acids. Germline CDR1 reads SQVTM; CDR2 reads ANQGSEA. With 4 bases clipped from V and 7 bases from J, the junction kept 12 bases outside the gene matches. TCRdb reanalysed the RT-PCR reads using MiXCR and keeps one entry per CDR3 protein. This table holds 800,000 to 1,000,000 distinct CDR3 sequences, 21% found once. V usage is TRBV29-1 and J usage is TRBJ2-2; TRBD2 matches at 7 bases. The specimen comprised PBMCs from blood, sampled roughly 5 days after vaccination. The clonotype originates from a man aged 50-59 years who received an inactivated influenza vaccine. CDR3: CSVADMAGVVGELFF. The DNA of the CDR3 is TGCAGCGTTGCTGATATGGCGGGAGTGGTCGGGGAGCTGTTTTTT.